The present TCR beta chain was sequenced within a study of monozygotic twins with inflammatory bowel disease. The CDR3 is 14 residues long. The V gene's germline CDR1 is GTSNPN and CDR2 SVGIG (reference sequence). Each donor had approximately 2.5 ml of blood drawn. Every TCR library used 3500 ng of total RNA. Nested PCRs (around 15 and 9 cycles, two total) were applied to TCRalpha and TCRbeta cDNA. Using the 5' RACE reads, TCRdb records one entry per CDR3 protein without DNA. The sample has a few hundred thousand distinct CDR3 sequences. This clonotype originated in a human donor with ulcerative colitis or Crohn's disease, or a healthy co-twin of an affected twin (not recorded which). Specimen: blood. The V and J genes are TRBV30 and TRBJ1-1; TCRdb's D gene call, TRBD1, goes unchecked for lack of DNA. Here the CDR3 reads CAWTGTGDRTEAFF.